This TCR beta chain was sequenced in a study of identical twins. Notes on the study in general: Cross-sectional statistical analysis was relied on for the conclusions, without the same donors being followed. There were fewer insertions in abundant cord blood beta clonotypes, but memory repertoires showed no such pattern.

One entry per CDR3 protein results from TCRdb running MiXCR on the 5' RACE reads. Found here are 500,000 or so distinct CDR3 sequences, roughly an eighth of them singletons; the top ten hold around 0.98%. Per germline, CDR1 SNHLY and CDR2 FYNNEI. The CDR3 sequence is 13 residues long. Trimming left V 1 base short and J 6 bases short, with 9 bases between. To note about this clonotype: Its target is not known.

This sample was also put to use in a study of yellow fever vaccine responses in identical twins.

The sequence derives from a woman between 18 and 29 years old in good health. Sequences were obtained from CD4+ T cells sorted from blood. The genes are TRBV2 and TRBJ2-5; D not certain. The CDR3 sequence is CASSEGHGQTQYF. The CDR3 region has the DNA TGTGCCAGCAGTGAAGGACATGGCCAGACCCAGTACTTC.